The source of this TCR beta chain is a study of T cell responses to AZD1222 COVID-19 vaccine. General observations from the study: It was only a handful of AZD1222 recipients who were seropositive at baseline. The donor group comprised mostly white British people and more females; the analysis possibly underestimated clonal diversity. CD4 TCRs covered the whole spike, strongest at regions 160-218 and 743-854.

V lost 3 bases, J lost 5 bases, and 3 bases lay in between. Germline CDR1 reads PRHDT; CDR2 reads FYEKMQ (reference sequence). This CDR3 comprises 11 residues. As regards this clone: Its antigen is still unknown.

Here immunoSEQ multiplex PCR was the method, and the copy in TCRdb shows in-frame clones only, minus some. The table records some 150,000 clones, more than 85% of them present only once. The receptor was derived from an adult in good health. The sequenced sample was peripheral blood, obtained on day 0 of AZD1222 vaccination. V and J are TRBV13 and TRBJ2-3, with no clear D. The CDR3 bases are TGTGCCAGCAGCTTTGTAGATACGCAGTATTTT. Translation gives CASSFVDTQYF.